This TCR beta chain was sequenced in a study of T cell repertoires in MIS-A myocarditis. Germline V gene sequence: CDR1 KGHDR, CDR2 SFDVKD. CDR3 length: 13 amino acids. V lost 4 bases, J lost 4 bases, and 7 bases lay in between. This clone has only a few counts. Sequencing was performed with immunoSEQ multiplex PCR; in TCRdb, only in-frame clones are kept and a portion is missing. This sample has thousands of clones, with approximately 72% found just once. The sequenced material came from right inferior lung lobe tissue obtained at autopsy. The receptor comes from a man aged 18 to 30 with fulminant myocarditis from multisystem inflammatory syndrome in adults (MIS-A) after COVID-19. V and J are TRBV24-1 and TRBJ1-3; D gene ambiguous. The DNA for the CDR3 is TGTGCCACCAGTGAGGATTCGGGAAACACCATATATTTT. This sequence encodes CATSEDSGNTIYF.